The T cell receptor (beta chain) under discussion was sequenced for a study of blood T cell repertoires in COVID-19. The repertoire was sequenced with immunoSEQ multiplex PCR; TCRdb's copy has only in-frame clones and lacks some. The data hold about 45,000 clones, with about two thirds observed a single time. The CDR3 has 15 residues. The germline V gene has CDR1 LNHDA and CDR2 SQIVND (reference sequence). V lost 7 bases to trimming and J lost 1 base; unmatched junction nucleotides: 8. The sequence was obtained from an elderly man with acute or convalescent COVID-19. The chain recombines TRBV19 with TRBJ1-1; TRBD1 aligns across 8 bases. The sequenced material came from peripheral blood. This chain's CDR3 is CASTVGQGRNTEAFF. The DNA of the CDR3 is TGTGCCAGTACCGTCGGACAGGGACGGAACACTGAAGCTTTCTTT.